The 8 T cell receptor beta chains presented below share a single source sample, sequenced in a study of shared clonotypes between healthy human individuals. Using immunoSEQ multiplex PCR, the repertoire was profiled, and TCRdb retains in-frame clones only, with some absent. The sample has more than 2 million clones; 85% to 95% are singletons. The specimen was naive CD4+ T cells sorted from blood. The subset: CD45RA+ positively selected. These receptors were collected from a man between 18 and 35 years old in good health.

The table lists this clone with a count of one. CDR3 nucleotide sequence: TGTGCCAGCTCACCACAATTAGACTTAGGGGCCTATGGCTACACCTTC. The encoded protein is CASSPQLDLGAYGYTF. This chain uses TRBV18 with TRBJ1-2, with D possibly matching TRBD1 (5 bases). V shed 1 base and J shed 4 bases, with 16 bases lying between them. Looked up from germline, CDR1 is KGHSH and CDR2 is LQKENI. This CDR3 has 16 residues.

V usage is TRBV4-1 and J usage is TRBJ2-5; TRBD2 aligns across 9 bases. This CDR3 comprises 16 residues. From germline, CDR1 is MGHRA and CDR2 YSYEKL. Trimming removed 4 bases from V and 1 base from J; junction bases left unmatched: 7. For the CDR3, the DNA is TGCGCCAGCAGCCCGCGGGGGGGCCTTGCCCAAGAGACCCAGTACTTC. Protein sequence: CASSPRGGLAQETQYF.

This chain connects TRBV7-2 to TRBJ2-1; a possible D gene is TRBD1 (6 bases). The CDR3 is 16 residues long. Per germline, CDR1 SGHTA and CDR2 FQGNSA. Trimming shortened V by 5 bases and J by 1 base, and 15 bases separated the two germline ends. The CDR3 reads CASSLRLGTSYNEQFF. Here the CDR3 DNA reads TGTGCCAGCAGCCTCAGGTTGGGGACATCCTACAATGAGCAGTTCTTC.

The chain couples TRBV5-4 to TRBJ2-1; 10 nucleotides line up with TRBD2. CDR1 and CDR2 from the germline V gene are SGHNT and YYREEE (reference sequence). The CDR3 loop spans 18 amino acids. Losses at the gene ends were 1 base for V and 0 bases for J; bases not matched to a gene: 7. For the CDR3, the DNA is TGTGCCAGCAGCTTGCAGAAAAAGCGGGAGGGCTCCTACAATGAGCAGTTCTTC. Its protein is CASSLQKKREGSYNEQFF.

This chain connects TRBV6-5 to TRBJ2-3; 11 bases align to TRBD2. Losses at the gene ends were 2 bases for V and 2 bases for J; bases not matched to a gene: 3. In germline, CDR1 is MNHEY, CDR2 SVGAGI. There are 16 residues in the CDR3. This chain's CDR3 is CASSYGTSGNTDTQYF. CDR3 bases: TGTGCCAGCAGTTACGGGACTAGCGGTAACACAGATACGCAGTATTTT.

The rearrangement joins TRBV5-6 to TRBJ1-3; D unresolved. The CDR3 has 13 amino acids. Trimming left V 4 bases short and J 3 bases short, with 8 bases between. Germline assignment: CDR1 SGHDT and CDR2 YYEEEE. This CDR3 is CASSRYNGNTIYF. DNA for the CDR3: TGTGCCAGCAGCAGGTACAATGGAAACACCATATATTTT.

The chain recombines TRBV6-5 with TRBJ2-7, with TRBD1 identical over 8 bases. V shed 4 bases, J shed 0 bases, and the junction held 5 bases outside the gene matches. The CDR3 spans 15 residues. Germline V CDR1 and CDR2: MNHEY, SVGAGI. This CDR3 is CASSSGDRSSYEQYF. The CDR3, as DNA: TGTGCCAGCAGTTCCGGGGACAGGAGCTCCTACGAGCAGTACTTC.

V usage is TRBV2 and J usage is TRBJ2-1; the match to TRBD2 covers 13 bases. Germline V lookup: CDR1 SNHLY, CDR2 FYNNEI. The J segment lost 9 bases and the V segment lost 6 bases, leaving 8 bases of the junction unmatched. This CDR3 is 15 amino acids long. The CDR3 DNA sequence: TGTGCCAGCAGGGCACTAGCGGGGGGGCCCAGTGAGCAGTTCTTC. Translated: CASRALAGGPSEQFF.